The clone carrying this T cell receptor beta chain was counted many times. No antigen is known for it. This sample stems from a study of CD8+CD57+ T cells in acquired aplastic anemia. Looking at the study overall: 3 to 4 ug was the average amount of DNA from sorted CD4+ and CD8+ cells. Study results and limitations: CD8+ Simpson's diversity showed no significant patient-control difference.

Genomic DNA templated the TCR beta VDJ and CDR3 profiling. TCRdb itself ran the reads through MiXCR, one entry per CDR3 protein. In the table there are roughly 51,000 distinct CDR3 sequences, 55% to 75% of which are singletons. The germline gives CDR1 DFQATT, CDR2 SNEGSKA (reference sequence). V lost 3 bases and J lost 4, with 10 bases in between. CDR3 size: 13 residues. The sequencing input was sorted CD4+, CD8+, or CD8+CD57+ T cells (not recorded which) from PBMCs. The chain recombines TRBV20-1 with TRBJ2-1, with D possibly TRBD2 on 5 matching bases. This TCR derives from a human donor in good health, serving as a control. The DNA for the CDR3 is TGCAGTGCTAGGGACTCCGAATACAATGAGCAGTTCTTC. This codes for CSARDSEYNEQFF.